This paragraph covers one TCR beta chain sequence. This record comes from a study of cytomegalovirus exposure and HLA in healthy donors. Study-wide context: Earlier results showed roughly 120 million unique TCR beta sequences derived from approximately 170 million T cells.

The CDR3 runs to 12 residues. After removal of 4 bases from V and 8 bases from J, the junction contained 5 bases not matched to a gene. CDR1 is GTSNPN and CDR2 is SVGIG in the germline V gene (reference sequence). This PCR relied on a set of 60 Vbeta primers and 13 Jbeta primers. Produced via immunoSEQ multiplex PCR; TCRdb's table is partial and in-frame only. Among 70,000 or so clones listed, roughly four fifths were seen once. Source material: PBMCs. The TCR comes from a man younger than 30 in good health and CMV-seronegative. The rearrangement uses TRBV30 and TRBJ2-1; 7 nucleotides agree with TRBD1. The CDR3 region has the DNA TGTGCCTGGAAACCTACAGGGGATGAGCAGTTCTTC. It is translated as CAWKPTGDEQFF.